This TCR beta chain was recorded in a study of post-analysis software for immune sequencing data. This clonotype was detected a few times. The antigen is undetermined. TCR beta libraries were prepared from cDNA with unique molecular identifiers. Out of 1 to 10 million T cells, a few hundred thousand cDNA molecules were generated. MiXCR was run by TCRdb on the PCR reads, yielding one entry per CDR3 protein. The table shows hundreds of thousands of distinct CDR3 sequences, with approximately 60% occurring only once. In germline, CDR1 is SGHVS, CDR2 FQNEAQ. There are 18 residues in the CDR3. Findings and caveats of the study: Controls significantly exceeded multiple sclerosis patients in normalized Chao1 diversity. F measure showed strong co-clustering of same-batch samples. Roughly 5 TRBV segments occurring more often in patients than controls included TRBV5-6, TRBV5-1 and TRBV20-1.

The rearrangement links TRBV7-8 to TRBJ2-4, with 10 bases identical to TRBD2. The J call is in doubt because the DNA end fits TRBJ2-7 better. The clonotype was recovered from a girl aged 2-10 years with multiple sclerosis. Sequenced material: blood. CDR3 loop: CASSLLAGVLSKLYEQYF. The CDR3, as DNA: TGTGCCAGCAGCTTGCTAGCGGGAGTGCTATCGAAGCTCTACGAGCAGTACTTC.